These T cell receptor beta chains were read from a single sample in a study of CD8 T cells in Susac syndrome. TCRdb re-called the immunoSEQ multiplex PCR reads with MiXCR, one entry per CDR3 protein. The data show approximately 230,000 distinct CDR3 sequences, approximately 92% seen once. The sample taken for sequencing was CD4+ T cells from PBMCs. The receptors derive from a human donor with multiple sclerosis. Both conserved end residues are part of each CDR3. The D gene is left open where the match is weak. Clone size is shown for a subset of rows, as once, few, many or a class of expanded clone.

cdr3_nt: TGTGCCAGCAGCCCCGGCTTGGCAAAGAATTCACCCCTCCACTTT
cdr3_aa: CASSPGLAKNSPLHF
clone_size: NA
j_call: TRBJ1-6
d_call: NA
v_call: TRBV9

cdr3_nt: TGTGCCAGCAGCCGGGACAGGTTCACTGAAGCTTTCTTT
cdr3_aa: CASSRDRFTEAFF
clone_size: NA
j_call: TRBJ1-1
d_call: TRBD1
v_call: TRBV7-3

cdr3_nt: TGTGCCAGCAGTTTATACAGGGGGCGCGGGCACACTGAAGCTTTCTTT
cdr3_aa: CASSLYRGRGHTEAFF
clone_size: NA
j_call: TRBJ1-1
d_call: TRBD1
v_call: TRBV28

cdr3_nt: TGTGCCAGCAGTTTGGAGCCAGCAGGGAGGAACTATGGCTACACCTTC
cdr3_aa: CASSLEPAGRNYGYTF
clone_size: once
j_call: TRBJ1-2
d_call: NA
v_call: TRBV12-3/TRBV12-4

cdr3_nt: TGTGCCAGCAGCTTACAGGCGGACTATGGCTACACCTTC
cdr3_aa: CASSLQADYGYTF
clone_size: NA
j_call: TRBJ1-2
d_call: NA
v_call: TRBV7-9

cdr3_nt: TGTGCCAGTAGTATCGGGCTAGCCCCAGACACCGGGGAGCTGTTTTTT
cdr3_aa: CASSIGLAPDTGELFF
clone_size: NA
j_call: TRBJ2-2
d_call: NA
v_call: TRBV19

cdr3_nt: TGCAGTGCCAACAGGGGGCTTGGGACTGAAGCTTTCTTT
cdr3_aa: CSANRGLGTEAFF
clone_size: once
j_call: TRBJ1-1
d_call: TRBD1
v_call: TRBV20-1

cdr3_nt: TGTGCCACCAGTGATTCCTACGGGGGGGCGGACAATGAGCAGTTCTTC
cdr3_aa: CATSDSYGGADNEQFF
clone_size: NA
j_call: TRBJ2-1
d_call: TRBD2
v_call: TRBV24-1

cdr3_nt: TGTGCCAGCAGCGTCGTAGGAAATGAAAAACTGTTTTTT
cdr3_aa: CASSVVGNEKLFF
clone_size: NA
j_call: TRBJ1-4
d_call: NA
v_call: TRBV9

cdr3_nt: TGTGCCAGCATGAATGTGTATGGCTACACCTTC
cdr3_aa: CASMNVYGYTF
clone_size: NA
j_call: TRBJ1-2
d_call: NA
v_call: TRBV28

cdr3_nt: TGTGCCTGGACCGACAGGGGGGACACTGAAGCTTTCTTT
cdr3_aa: CAWTDRGDTEAFF
clone_size: NA
j_call: TRBJ1-1
d_call: TRBD1
v_call: TRBV30

cdr3_nt: TGTGCCAGCAATACCCTAAATATTGGGGCCGGGACTAGCGGAATCAATGAGCAGTTCTTC
cdr3_aa: CASNTLNIGAGTSGINEQFF
clone_size: NA
j_call: TRBJ2-1
d_call: TRBD2
v_call: TRBV11-1

cdr3_nt: TGTGCCAGCAGTCCTCCGCGGTCGGAGACCCAGTACTTC
cdr3_aa: CASSPPRSETQYF
clone_size: NA
j_call: TRBJ2-5
d_call: NA
v_call: TRBV2

cdr3_nt: TGTGCCACCACCCCCGACAGGGATAGTCAGCCCCAGCATTTT
cdr3_aa: CATTPDRDSQPQHF
clone_size: NA
j_call: TRBJ1-5
d_call: TRBD1
v_call: TRBV24-1

cdr3_nt: TGTGCTAGCAGCTTAGACGTTCATGAGACCCAGTACTTC
cdr3_aa: CASSLDVHETQYF
clone_size: NA
j_call: TRBJ2-5
d_call: NA
v_call: TRBV7-7

cdr3_nt: TGTGCCTGGAGTGTATATCGGACAGGGGCGAGGAGTAGCAATCAGCCCCAGCATTTT
cdr3_aa: CAWSVYRTGARSSNQPQHF
clone_size: NA
j_call: TRBJ1-5
d_call: TRBD1
v_call: TRBV30

cdr3_nt: TGCGCCAGCAGCCCGGGGGGGCTGAACACAGATACGCAGTATTTT
cdr3_aa: CASSPGGLNTDTQYF
clone_size: NA
j_call: TRBJ2-3
d_call: TRBD2
v_call: TRBV5-1

cdr3_nt: TGTGCCAGCAGCCAAGGGAGCCAGGGGGTAAAGACCCAGTACTTC
cdr3_aa: CASSQGSQGVKTQYF
clone_size: NA
j_call: TRBJ2-5
d_call: TRBD1
v_call: TRBV3-1

cdr3_nt: TGTGCCAGCAGCCAACAGGGCCCGCGGGGCTACACCTTC
cdr3_aa: CASSQQGPRGYTF
clone_size: once
j_call: TRBJ1-2
d_call: NA
v_call: TRBV4-2

cdr3_nt: TGTGCCAGCAGTGAATCCCTAGCGGGTCACAATGAGCAGTTCTTC
cdr3_aa: CASSESLAGHNEQFF
clone_size: NA
j_call: TRBJ2-1
d_call: TRBD2
v_call: TRBV6-4

cdr3_nt: TGTGCCAGTAGTCCCGTGTCGGGTCTTGACTATGGCTACACCTTC
cdr3_aa: CASSPVSGLDYGYTF
clone_size: NA
j_call: TRBJ1-2
d_call: NA
v_call: TRBV19

cdr3_nt: TGCGCCAGCAGGCGGGCGGGGGAGACAGATACGCAGTATTTT
cdr3_aa: CASRRAGETDTQYF
clone_size: NA
j_call: TRBJ2-3
d_call: TRBD2
v_call: TRBV5-1

cdr3_nt: TGCGCCAGCACTGTCACTAGCGGAACGGACTGGGATACGCAGTATTTT
cdr3_aa: CASTVTSGTDWDTQYF
clone_size: NA
j_call: TRBJ2-3
d_call: TRBD2
v_call: TRBV5-1

cdr3_nt: TGTGCCAGCTCACCATCGGCGGGGGCTAACAATGAGCAGTTCTTC
cdr3_aa: CASSPSAGANNEQFF
clone_size: NA
j_call: TRBJ2-1
d_call: NA
v_call: TRBV18

cdr3_nt: TGTGCCAGCAGACGGACGGCCCCCTACGAGCAGTACTTC
cdr3_aa: CASRRTAPYEQYF
clone_size: NA
j_call: TRBJ2-7
d_call: NA
v_call: TRBV12-3/TRBV12-4

cdr3_nt: TGTGCCTGGAGTAATGGTAGGGGACAACGAGGCTACACCTTC
cdr3_aa: CAWSNGRGQRGYTF
clone_size: NA
j_call: TRBJ1-2
d_call: NA
v_call: TRBV30

cdr3_nt: TGTGCCAGCAGCCAAGAGTCCAGCACAGATACGCAGTATTTT
cdr3_aa: CASSQESSTDTQYF
clone_size: NA
j_call: TRBJ2-3
d_call: NA
v_call: TRBV4-2

cdr3_nt: TGTGCCAGCAGCCAAGATTTGGGCCGTTCCACAGATACGCAGTATTTT
cdr3_aa: CASSQDLGRSTDTQYF
clone_size: NA
j_call: TRBJ2-3
d_call: NA
v_call: TRBV14

cdr3_nt: TGTGCCAGCAGTGTTCAAGCGGGAGGGCCGATGGGAGAGACCCAGTACTTC
cdr3_aa: CASSVQAGGPMGETQYF
clone_size: NA
j_call: TRBJ2-5
d_call: TRBD2
v_call: TRBV2

cdr3_nt: TGTGCCAGCAGCCCTTTTAGCGGGGGGGCTAGCACAGATACGCAGTATTTT
cdr3_aa: CASSPFSGGASTDTQYF
clone_size: NA
j_call: TRBJ2-3
d_call: TRBD2
v_call: TRBV9

cdr3_nt: TGCGCCAGCAGTCAACCTTCGGACAGGGGGCCAGGCACTGAAGCTTTCTTT
cdr3_aa: CASSQPSDRGPGTEAFF
clone_size: NA
j_call: TRBJ1-1
d_call: TRBD1
v_call: TRBV23-1

cdr3_nt: TGTGCCAGCAGTGAACGTGTGTCAGGGGATTCCAGAAAGACCCAGTACTTC
cdr3_aa: CASSERVSGDSRKTQYF
clone_size: NA
j_call: TRBJ2-5
d_call: NA
v_call: TRBV2

cdr3_nt: TGTGCTAGCAGCTTAGGGGGACTCGAATCAGAGACCCAGTACTTC
cdr3_aa: CASSLGGLESETQYF
clone_size: NA
j_call: TRBJ2-5
d_call: NA
v_call: TRBV7-7

cdr3_nt: TGCGCCAGCAGTCACGACACAGAGTTCCGCTCCTACAATGAGCAGTTCTTC
cdr3_aa: CASSHDTEFRSYNEQFF
clone_size: NA
j_call: TRBJ2-1
d_call: NA
v_call: TRBV23-1

cdr3_nt: TGCAGCGTTGTAGGACAGACACTAGCCAAAAACATTCAGTACTTC
cdr3_aa: CSVVGQTLAKNIQYF
clone_size: NA
j_call: TRBJ2-4
d_call: NA
v_call: TRBV29-1

cdr3_nt: TGTGCCAGCAGCCCGGGGACTAGCGACACAGATACGCAGTATTTT
cdr3_aa: CASSPGTSDTDTQYF
clone_size: NA
j_call: TRBJ2-3
d_call: TRBD2
v_call: TRBV11-2

cdr3_nt: TGTGCCAGCAGCCCATCCCATACAGTTAACTATGGCTACACCTTC
cdr3_aa: CASSPSHTVNYGYTF
clone_size: NA
j_call: TRBJ1-2
d_call: NA
v_call: TRBV7-9

cdr3_nt: TGTGCCAGCAGCCCACGCCCCTCCCGAGGGCATCAGCCCCAGCATTTT
cdr3_aa: CASSPRPSRGHQPQHF
clone_size: once
j_call: TRBJ1-5
d_call: NA
v_call: TRBV7-2

cdr3_nt: TGTGCCAGCAGTTTATTGACCGGGACAGGTGGAGGCTACACCTTC
cdr3_aa: CASSLLTGTGGGYTF
clone_size: once
j_call: TRBJ1-2
d_call: TRBD1
v_call: TRBV28